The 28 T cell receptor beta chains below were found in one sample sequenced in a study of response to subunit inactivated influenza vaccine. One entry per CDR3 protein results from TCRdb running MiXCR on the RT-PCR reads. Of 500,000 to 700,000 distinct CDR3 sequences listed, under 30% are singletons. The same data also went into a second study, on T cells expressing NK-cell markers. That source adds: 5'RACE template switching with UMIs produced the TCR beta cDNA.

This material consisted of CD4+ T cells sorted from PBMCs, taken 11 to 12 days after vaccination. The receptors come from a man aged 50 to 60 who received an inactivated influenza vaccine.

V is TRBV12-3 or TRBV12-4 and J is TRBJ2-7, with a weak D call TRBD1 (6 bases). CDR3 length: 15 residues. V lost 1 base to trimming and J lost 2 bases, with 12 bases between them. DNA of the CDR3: TGTGCCAGCAGTTTAGGCGGACAGAGAACCTACGAGCAGTACTTC. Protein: CASSLGGQRTYEQYF.

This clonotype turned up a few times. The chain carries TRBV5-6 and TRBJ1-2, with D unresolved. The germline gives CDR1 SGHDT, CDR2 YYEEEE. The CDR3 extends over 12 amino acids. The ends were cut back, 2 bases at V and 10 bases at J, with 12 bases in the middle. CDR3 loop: CASSFASVDYTF. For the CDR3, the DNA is TGTGCCAGCAGCTTCGCCAGCGTAGACTACACCTTC.

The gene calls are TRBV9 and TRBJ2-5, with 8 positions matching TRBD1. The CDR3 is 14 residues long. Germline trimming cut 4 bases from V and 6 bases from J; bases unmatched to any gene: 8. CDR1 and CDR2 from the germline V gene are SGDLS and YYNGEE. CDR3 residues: CASSLQGAVKTQYF. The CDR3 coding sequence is TGTGCCAGCAGCTTGCAGGGGGCCGTAAAGACCCAGTACTTC.

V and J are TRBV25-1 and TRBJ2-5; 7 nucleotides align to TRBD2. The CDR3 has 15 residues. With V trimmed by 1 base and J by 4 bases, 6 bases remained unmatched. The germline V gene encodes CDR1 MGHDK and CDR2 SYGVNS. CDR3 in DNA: TGTGCCAGCAGTGAATTCCAGGGAGGGCGAGAGACCCAGTACTTC. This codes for CASSEFQGGRETQYF.

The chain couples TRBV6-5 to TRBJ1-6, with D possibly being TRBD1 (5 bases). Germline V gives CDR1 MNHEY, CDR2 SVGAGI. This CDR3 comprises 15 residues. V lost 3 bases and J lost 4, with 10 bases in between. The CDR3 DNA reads TGTGCCAGCAGTTATAGTGGGGGATATAATTCACCCCTCCACTTT. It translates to CASSYSGGYNSPLHF.

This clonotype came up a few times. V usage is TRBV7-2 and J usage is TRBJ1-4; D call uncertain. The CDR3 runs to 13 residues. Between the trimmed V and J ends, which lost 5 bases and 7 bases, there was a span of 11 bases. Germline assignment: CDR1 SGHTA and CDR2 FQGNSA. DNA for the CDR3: TGTGCCAGCAGCCCCCTCTTCGCTGAAAAACTGTTTTTT. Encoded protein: CASSPLFAEKLFF.

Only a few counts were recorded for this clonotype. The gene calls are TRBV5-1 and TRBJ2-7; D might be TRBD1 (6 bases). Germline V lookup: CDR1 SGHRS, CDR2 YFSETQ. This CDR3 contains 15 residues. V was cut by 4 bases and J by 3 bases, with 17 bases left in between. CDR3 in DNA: TGCGCCAGCAGCAGCAACCCGGGACAAGTCTACGAGCAGTACTTC. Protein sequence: CASSSNPGQVYEQYF.

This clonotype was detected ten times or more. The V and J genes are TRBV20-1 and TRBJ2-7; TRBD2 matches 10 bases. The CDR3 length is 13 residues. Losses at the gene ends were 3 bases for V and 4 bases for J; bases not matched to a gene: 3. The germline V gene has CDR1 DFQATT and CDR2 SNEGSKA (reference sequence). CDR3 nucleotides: TGCAGTGCTAGTGGAGCGGGGGGGTACGAGCAGTACTTC. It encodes CSASGAGGYEQYF.

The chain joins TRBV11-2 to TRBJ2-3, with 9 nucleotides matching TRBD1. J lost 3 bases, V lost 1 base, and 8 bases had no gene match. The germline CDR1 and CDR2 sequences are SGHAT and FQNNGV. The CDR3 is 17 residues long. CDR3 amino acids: CASSLARTGARTDTQYF. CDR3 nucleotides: TGTGCCAGCAGCTTAGCCAGGACAGGGGCAAGGACAGATACGCAGTATTTT.

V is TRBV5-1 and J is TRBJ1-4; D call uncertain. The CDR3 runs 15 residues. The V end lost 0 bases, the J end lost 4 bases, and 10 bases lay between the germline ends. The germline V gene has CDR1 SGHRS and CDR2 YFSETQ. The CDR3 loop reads CASSLGSGGNEKLFF. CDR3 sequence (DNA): TGCGCCAGCAGCTTGGGATCGGGCGGTAATGAAAAACTGTTTTTT. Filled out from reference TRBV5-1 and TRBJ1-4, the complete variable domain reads KAGVTQTPRYLIKTRGQQVTLSCSPISGHRSVSWYQQTPGQGLQFLFEYFSETQRNKGNFPGRFSGRQFSNSRSEMNVSTLELGDSALYLCASSLGSGGNEKLFFGSGTQLSVL.

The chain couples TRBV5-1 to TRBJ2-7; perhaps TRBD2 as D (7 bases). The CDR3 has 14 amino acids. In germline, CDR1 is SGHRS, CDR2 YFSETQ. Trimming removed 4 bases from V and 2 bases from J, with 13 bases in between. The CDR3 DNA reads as TGCGCCAGCAGCCCCTGGGGGGGCCCCTACGAGCAGTACTTC. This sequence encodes CASSPWGGPYEQYF.

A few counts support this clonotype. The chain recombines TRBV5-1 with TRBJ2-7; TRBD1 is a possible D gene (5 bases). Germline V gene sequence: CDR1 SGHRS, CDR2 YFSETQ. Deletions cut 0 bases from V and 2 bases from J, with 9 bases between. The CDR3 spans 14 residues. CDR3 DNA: TGCGCCAGCAGCTTGGGACAGCTCACCTACGAGCAGTACTTC. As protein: CASSLGQLTYEQYF.

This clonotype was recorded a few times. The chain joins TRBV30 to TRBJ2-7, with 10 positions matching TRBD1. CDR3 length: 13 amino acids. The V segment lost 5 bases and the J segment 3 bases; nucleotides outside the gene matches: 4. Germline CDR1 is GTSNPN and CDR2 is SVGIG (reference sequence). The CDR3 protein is CAWERDRGYEQYF. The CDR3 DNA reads TGTGCCTGGGAACGGGACAGGGGCTACGAGCAGTACTTC.

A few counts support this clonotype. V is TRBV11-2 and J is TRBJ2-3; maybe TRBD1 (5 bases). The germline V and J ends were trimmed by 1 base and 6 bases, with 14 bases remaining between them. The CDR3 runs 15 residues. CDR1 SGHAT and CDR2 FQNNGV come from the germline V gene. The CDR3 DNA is TGTGCCAGCAGCTTAGTTTGGGGCTCGAGGGATACGCAGTATTTT. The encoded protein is CASSLVWGSRDTQYF.

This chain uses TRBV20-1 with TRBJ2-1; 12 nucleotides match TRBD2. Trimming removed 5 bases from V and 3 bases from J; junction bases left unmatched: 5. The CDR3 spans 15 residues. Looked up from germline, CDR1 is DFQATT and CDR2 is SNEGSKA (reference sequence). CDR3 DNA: TGCAGTGCTCCTACTAGCGGGGGGCACTACAATGAGCAGTTCTTC. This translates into CSAPTSGGHYNEQFF.

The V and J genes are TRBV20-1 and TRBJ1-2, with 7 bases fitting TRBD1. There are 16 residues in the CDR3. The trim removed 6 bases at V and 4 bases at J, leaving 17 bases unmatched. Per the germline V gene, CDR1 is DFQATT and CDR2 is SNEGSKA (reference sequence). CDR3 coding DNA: TGCAGTGCGCACAACTCCGGGACAGCCTCTTCCTATGGCTACACCTTC. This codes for CSAHNSGTASSYGYTF.

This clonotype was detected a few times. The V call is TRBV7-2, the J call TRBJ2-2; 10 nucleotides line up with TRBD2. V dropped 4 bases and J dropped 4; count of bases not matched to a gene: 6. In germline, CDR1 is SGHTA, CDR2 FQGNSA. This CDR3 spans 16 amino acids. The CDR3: CASSWKVAGGTGELFF. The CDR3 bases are TGTGCCAGCAGCTGGAAAGTAGCGGGGGGCACCGGGGAGCTGTTTTTT.

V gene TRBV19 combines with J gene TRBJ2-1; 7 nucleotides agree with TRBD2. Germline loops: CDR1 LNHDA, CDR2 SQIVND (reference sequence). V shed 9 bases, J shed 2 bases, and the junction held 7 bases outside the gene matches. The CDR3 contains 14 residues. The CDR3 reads CASGGGTPYNEQFF. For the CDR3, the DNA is TGTGCCAGCGGGGGAGGGACCCCCTACAATGAGCAGTTCTTC.

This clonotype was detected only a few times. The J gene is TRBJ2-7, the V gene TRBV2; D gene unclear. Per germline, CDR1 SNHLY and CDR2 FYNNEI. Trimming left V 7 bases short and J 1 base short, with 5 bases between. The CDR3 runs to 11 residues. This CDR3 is CASKQSYEQYF. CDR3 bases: TGTGCCAGCAAGCAGTCCTACGAGCAGTACTTC.

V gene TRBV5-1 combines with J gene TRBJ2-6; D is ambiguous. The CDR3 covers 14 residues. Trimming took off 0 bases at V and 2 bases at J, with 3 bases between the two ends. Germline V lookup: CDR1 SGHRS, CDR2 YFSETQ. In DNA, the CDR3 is TGCGCCAGCAGCTTGGAGACTGGGGCCAACGTCCTGACTTTC. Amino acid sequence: CASSLETGANVLTF.

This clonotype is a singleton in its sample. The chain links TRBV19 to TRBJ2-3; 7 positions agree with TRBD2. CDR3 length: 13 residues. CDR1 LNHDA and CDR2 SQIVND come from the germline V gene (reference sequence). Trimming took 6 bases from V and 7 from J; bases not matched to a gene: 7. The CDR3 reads CASSGGTVHTQYF. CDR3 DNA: TGTGCCAGTAGCGGGGGGACGGTGCATACGCAGTATTTT.

The CDR3 loop reads CASRVQGTYEQYF. The CDR3 region has the DNA TGTGCCAGCAGGGTACAGGGGACTTACGAGCAGTACTTC. The chain combines TRBV12-3 or TRBV12-4 with TRBJ2-7; D might be TRBD1 (7 bases). There are 13 residues in the CDR3. V was shortened by 6 bases and J by 4 bases, with 13 bases between the two germline ends.

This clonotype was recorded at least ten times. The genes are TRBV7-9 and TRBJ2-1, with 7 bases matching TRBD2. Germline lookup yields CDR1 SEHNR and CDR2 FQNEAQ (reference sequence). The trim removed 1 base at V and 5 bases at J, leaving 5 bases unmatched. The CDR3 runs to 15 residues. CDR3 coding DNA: TGTGCCAGCAGCTTAGAGGGACTACTCAACAATGAGCAGTTCTTC. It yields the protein CASSLEGLLNNEQFF. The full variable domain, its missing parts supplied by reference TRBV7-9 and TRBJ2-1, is DTGVSQNPRHKITKRGQNVTFRCDPISEHNRLYWYRQTLGQGPEFLTYFQNEAQLEKSRLLSDRFSAERPKGSFSTLEIQRTEQGDSAMYLCASSLEGLLNNEQFFGPGTRLTVL.

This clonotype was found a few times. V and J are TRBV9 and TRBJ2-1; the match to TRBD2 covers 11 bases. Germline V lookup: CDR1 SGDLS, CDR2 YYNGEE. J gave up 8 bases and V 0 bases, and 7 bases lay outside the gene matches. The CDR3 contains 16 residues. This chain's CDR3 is CASSVVIAGGPDEQFF. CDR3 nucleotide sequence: TGTGCCAGCAGCGTAGTGATAGCGGGAGGGCCCGATGAGCAGTTCTTC.

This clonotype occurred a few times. The CDR3 is CSARDLRGRGGSTEAFF. The CDR3 nucleotides are TGCAGTGCTAGAGATCTGAGGGGGCGAGGAGGGAGTACTGAAGCTTTCTTT. This chain connects TRBV20-1 to TRBJ1-1; 7 bases align to TRBD1. The germline V gene encodes CDR1 DFQATT and CDR2 SNEGSKA (reference sequence). J gave up 5 bases and V 0 bases, and 15 bases lay outside the gene matches. This CDR3 comprises 17 residues.

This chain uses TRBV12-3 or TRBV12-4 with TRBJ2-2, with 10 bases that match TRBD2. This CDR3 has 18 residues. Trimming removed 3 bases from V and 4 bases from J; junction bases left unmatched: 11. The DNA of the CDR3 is TGTGCCAGCAGTTTGGCTAGCGGGAGTGCCTGGGGCACCGGGGAGCTGTTTTTT. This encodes CASSLASGSAWGTGELFF.

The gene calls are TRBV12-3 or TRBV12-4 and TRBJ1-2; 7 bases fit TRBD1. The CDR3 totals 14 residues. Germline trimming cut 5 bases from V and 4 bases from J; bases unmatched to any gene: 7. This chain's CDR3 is CASSNGRGAYGYTF. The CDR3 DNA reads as TGTGCCAGCAGTAATGGCAGGGGGGCCTATGGCTACACCTTC.

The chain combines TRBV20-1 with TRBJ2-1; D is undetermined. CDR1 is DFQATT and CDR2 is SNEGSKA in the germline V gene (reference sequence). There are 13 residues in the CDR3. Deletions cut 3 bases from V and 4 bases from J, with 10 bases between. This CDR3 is CSASADAYNEQFF. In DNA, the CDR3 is TGCAGTGCTAGTGCCGACGCGTACAATGAGCAGTTCTTC.